This T cell receptor (beta chain) was observed in a study of beta chain features in type 1 diabetes. Looking at the study overall: Patients and healthy donors were similar in age, gender and cell yields. Sorted cell examination encompassed 85 million to 140 million cells across all samples. Broader study findings: Within the patient group, naive, central memory and Treg TCRB repertoires appeared more similar to each other than within healthy donors.

The CDR3 sequence is 13 residues long. Between the trimmed V and J ends, which lost 4 bases and 7 bases, there was a span of 11 bases. CDR1 is MNHNY, CDR2 SVGAGI, per germline (reference sequence). This clone was counted only a few times. The antigen remains undetermined. Since all of the isolated RNA was reverse transcribed, expressed TCRB transcripts were what got sequenced. Produced via immunoSEQ multiplex PCR; TCRdb's table is partial and in-frame only. This sample has some 410,000 clones, with 11% found just once. The sample taken for sequencing was naive CD4+ T cells from blood. The chain couples TRBV6-6 to TRBJ2-1; perhaps TRBD1 as D (5 bases). The source of this sequence is a woman aged 18-29 years in good health. The CDR3 loop is CASSLSQGNEQFF. Written as DNA, the CDR3 is TGTGCCAGCAGTTTATCTCAGGGAAATGAGCAGTTCTTC.